A single count supports the clone carrying this T cell receptor beta chain. What it binds is unknown. This sample was taken from a study of CD8+CD57+ T cells in acquired aplastic anemia. For the study at large: There were roughly 9.8 million reads, on average, for CD4+ cells from healthy donors. Study-level results: Patients and controls shared over 25 CD8+ CDR3 sequences.

From germline, CDR1 is DFQATT and CDR2 SNEGSKA (reference sequence). Unmatched junction bases numbered 6, after V lost 2 bases and J lost 5 bases. The CDR3 length is 14 residues. Genomic DNA, serving as template, underwent TCR beta VDJ and CDR3 profiling. TCRdb used MiXCR to reprocess the reads, holding one entry per CDR3 protein. The sample holds around 170,000 distinct CDR3 sequences, around 60% seen once. This rearrangement joins TRBV20-1 to TRBJ2-1, with TRBD2 matching over 7 bases. This TCR came from a human donor in good health. Material for sequencing was sorted CD4+, CD8+, or CD8+CD57+ T cells (not recorded which) from PBMCs. Written as DNA, the CDR3 is TGCAGTGCTAGATGGCCTAGCGGCAACAATGAGCAGTTCTTC. Translation: CSARWPSGNNEQFF.